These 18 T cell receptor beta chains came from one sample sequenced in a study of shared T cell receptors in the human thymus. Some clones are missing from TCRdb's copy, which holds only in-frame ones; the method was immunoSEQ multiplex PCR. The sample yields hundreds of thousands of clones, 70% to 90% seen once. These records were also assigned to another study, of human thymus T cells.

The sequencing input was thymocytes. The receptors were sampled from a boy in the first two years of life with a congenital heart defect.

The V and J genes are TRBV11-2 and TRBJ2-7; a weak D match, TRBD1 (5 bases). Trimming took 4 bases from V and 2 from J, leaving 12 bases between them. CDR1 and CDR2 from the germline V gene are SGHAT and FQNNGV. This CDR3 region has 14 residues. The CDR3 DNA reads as TGTGCCAGCAGCTCCAACAGGCAAGCCTACGAGCAGTACTTC. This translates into CASSSNRQAYEQYF.

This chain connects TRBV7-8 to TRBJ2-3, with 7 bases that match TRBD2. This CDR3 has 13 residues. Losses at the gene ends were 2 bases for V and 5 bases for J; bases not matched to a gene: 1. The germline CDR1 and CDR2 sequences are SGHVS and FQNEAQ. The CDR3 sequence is CASSLPSGDTQYF. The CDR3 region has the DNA TGTGCCAGCAGCTTACCTAGCGGAGATACGCAGTATTTT.

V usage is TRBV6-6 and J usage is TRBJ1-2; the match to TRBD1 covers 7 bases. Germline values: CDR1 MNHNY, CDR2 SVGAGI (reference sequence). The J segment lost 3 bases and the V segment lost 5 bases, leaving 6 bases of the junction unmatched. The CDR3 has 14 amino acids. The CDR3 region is CASSLTGFDYGYTF. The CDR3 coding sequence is TGTGCCAGCAGTCTGACAGGGTTCGACTATGGCTACACCTTC.

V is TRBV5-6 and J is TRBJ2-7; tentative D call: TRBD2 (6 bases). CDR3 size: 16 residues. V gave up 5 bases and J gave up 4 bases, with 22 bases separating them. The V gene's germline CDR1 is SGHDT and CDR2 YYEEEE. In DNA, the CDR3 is TGTGCCAGCAGTTTAACGGGAGTAGCGAGAACGTACGAGCAGTACTTC. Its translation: CASSLTGVARTYEQYF.

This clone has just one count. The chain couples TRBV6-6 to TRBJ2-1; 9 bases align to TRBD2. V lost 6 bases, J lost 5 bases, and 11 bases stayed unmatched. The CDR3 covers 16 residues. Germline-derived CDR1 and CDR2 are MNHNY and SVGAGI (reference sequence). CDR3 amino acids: CASRGLARPFHNEQFF. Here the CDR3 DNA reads TGTGCCAGCAGAGGACTAGCGAGACCCTTCCACAATGAGCAGTTCTTC.

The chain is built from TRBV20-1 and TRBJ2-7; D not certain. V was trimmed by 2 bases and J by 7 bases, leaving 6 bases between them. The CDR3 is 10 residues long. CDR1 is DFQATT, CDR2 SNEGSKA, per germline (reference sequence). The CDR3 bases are TGCAGTGCTAGATGGCAGGAGCAGTACTTC. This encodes CSARWQEQYF.

Here the CDR3 reads CASSQVPRGSNQPQHF. The CDR3 nucleotides are TGCGCCAGCAGCCAAGTCCCCAGGGGTAGCAATCAGCCCCAGCATTTT. The chain couples TRBV4-1 to TRBJ1-5, with D possibly being TRBD1 (6 bases). Germline CDR1 reads MGHRA; CDR2 reads YSYEKL. V was pared by 1 base and J by 0 bases, with 10 bases between. The CDR3 totals 16 residues.

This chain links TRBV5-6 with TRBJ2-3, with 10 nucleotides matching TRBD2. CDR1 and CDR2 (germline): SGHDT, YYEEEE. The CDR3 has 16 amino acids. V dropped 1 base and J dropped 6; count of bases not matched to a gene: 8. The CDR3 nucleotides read TGTGCCAGCAGCTTGTACCTAGCGGGAGAATTGGATACGCAGTATTTT. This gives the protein CASSLYLAGELDTQYF.

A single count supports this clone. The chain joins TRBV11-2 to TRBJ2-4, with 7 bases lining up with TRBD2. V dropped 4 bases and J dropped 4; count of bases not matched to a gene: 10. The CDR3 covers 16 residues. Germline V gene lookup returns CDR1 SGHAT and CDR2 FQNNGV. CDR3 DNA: TGTGCCAGCAGCTCGCTTGGGGAGGGACTGAAAAACATTCAGTACTTC. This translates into CASSSLGEGLKNIQYF.

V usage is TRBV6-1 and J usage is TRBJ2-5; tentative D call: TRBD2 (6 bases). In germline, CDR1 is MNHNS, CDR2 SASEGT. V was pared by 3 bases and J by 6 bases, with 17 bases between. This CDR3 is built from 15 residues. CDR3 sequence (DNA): TGTGCCAGCAGTGAGGGACGGGAGAGGATCAAGACCCAGTACTTC. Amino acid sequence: CASSEGRERIKTQYF.

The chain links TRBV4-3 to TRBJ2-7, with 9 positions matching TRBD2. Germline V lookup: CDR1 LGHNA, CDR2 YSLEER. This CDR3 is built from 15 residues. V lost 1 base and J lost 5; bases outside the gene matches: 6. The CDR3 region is CASSQVAGGPNEQYF. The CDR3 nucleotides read TGCGCCAGCAGCCAAGTCGCGGGGGGGCCGAACGAGCAGTACTTC.

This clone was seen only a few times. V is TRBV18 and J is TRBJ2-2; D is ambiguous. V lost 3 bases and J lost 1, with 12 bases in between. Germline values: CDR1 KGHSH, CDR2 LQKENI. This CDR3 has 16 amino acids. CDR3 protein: CASSPKAERNTGELFF. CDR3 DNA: TGTGCCAGCTCACCTAAGGCGGAGAGGAACACCGGGGAGCTGTTTTTT.

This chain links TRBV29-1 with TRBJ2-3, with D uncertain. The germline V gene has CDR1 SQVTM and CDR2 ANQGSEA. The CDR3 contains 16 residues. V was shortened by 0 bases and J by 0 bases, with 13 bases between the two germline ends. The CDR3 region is CSVEDQLTASTDTQYF. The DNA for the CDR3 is TGCAGCGTTGAAGATCAGCTAACAGCTAGCACAGATACGCAGTATTTT.

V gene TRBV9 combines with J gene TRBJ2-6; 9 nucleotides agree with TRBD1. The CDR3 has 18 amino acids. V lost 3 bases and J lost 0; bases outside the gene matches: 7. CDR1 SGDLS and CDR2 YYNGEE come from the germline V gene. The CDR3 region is CASSASGTGHSGANVLTF. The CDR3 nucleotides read TGTGCCAGCAGCGCCTCCGGGACAGGGCACTCTGGGGCCAACGTCCTGACTTTC.

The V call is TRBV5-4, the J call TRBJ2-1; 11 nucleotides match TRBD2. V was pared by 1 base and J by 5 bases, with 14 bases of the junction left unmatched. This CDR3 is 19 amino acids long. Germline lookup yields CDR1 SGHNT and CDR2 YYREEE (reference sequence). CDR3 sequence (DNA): TGTGCCAGCAGCTTGAGGACTAGCGGGCGATCAGTAATCGACAATGAGCAGTTCTTC. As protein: CASSLRTSGRSVIDNEQFF.

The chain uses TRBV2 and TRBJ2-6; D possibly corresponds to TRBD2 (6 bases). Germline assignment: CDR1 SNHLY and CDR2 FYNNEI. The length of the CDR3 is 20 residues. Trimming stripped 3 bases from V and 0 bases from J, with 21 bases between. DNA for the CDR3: TGTGCCAGCAGTGATGCGGAGGGTGCCCAAAGACGCTCTGGGGCCAACGTCCTGACTTTC. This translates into CASSDAEGAQRRSGANVLTF.

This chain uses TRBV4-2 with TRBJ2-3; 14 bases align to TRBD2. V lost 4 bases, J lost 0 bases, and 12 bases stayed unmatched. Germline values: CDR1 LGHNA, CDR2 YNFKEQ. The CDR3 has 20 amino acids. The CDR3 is CASSLKSGLAGDASTDTQYF. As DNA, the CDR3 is TGTGCCAGCAGCCTCAAGTCGGGACTAGCGGGAGACGCTAGCACAGATACGCAGTATTTT.

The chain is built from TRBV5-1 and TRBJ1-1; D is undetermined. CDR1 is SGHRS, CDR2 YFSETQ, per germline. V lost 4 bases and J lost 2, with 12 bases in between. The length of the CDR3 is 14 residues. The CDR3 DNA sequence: TGCGCCAGCAGCCCCCGGGAGGTTAACACTGAAGCTTTCTTT. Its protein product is CASSPREVNTEAFF.